This entry lists 28 T cell receptor beta chains sequenced from one sample in a study of blood T cell repertoires in COVID-19 (TCRdb year 2020). Preparation of the library involved the immunoSEQ multiplex PCR assay. TCRdb carries this immuneACCESS record with in-frame sequences only. Its versions omit some clonotypes, under half of them owing to an unresolved V gene in the studies checked, with the rest unexplained. The sample table lists approximately 210,000 clones, 70% to 85% of them with a count of one. The ten biggest clones cover roughly 7.8% of the sample. Material for sequencing was peripheral blood. All receptors derive from a woman aged 80 or older with COVID-19, enrolled during active disease.

The genes are TRBV27 and TRBJ2-1; 8 bases align to TRBD1. The germline CDR1 and CDR2 sequences are MNHEY and SMNVEV (reference sequence). The CDR3 has 16 amino acids. J gave up 1 base and V 7 bases, and 9 bases lay outside the gene matches. CDR3 in DNA: TGTGCCAGCACCCGCAGGGGGCGGGATTCCTACAATGAGCAGTTCTTC. Its protein is CASTRRGRDSYNEQFF.

V is TRBV9 and J is TRBJ2-2; D gene unclear. The V gene lost 4 bases and the J gene lost 5 bases, with 6 bases spanning the gap. Germline CDR1 reads SGDLS; CDR2 reads YYNGEE. The CDR3 extends over 12 amino acids. The CDR3 loop is CASSLTTGELFF. The CDR3 DNA sequence: TGTGCCAGCAGCCTCACAACCGGGGAGCTGTTTTTT.

In this sample, this clone turned up once. V gene TRBV18 combines with J gene TRBJ2-5; no clear D. The CDR3 runs to 11 residues. V lost 5 bases, J lost 4 bases, and 5 bases lay in between. Germline V CDR1 and CDR2: KGHSH, LQKENI. In DNA, the CDR3 is TGTGCCAGCTCAGCGGCAGAGACCCAGTACTTC. Amino acids: CASSAAETQYF.

The chain joins TRBV28 to TRBJ2-3; 7 bases are a match to TRBD1. The CDR3 spans 15 residues. The trim removed 5 bases at V and 4 bases at J, leaving 9 bases unmatched. Germline V gene data show CDR1 as MDHEN and CDR2 as SYDVKM. CDR3 sequence reads: CASSRRDSISDTQYF. In nucleotides, the CDR3 is TGTGCCAGCAGTCGCCGGGACAGCATCTCAGATACGCAGTATTTT.

The CDR3 DNA reads TGTGCCAGTAGCCACCCACAGGGGGCCACGGGGAATCAGCCCCAGCATTTT. It yields the protein CASSHPQGATGNQPQHF. The V and J genes are TRBV19 and TRBJ1-5, with 9 positions matching TRBD1. The V gene's germline CDR1 is LNHDA and CDR2 SQIVND (reference sequence). Losses at the gene ends were 6 bases for V and 4 bases for J; bases not matched to a gene: 13. This CDR3 has 17 amino acids.

This chain links TRBV11-2 with TRBJ2-2; 8 bases map to TRBD1. This CDR3 region has 16 residues. The germline gives CDR1 SGHAT, CDR2 FQNNGV. The V gene end was trimmed by 2 bases and the J gene end by 3 bases; junction bases not matched to a gene: 5. This chain's CDR3 is CASSLFPTGDTGELFF. CDR3 nucleotide sequence: TGTGCCAGCAGCTTATTCCCGACAGGGGACACCGGGGAGCTGTTTTTT. Looking up the rest from reference TRBV11-2 and TRBJ2-2 gives the full variable domain: EAGVAQSPRYKIIEKRQSVAFWCNPISGHATLYWYQQILGQGPKLLIQFQNNGVVDDSQLPKDRFSAERLKGVDSTLKIQPAKLEDSAVYLCASSLFPTGDTGELFFGEGSRLTVL.

The V and J genes are TRBV2 and TRBJ2-1; 7 bases agree with TRBD2. The trim removed 6 bases at V and 3 bases at J, leaving 8 bases unmatched. CDR1 is SNHLY and CDR2 is FYNNEI in the germline V gene. The CDR3 length is 15 residues. The CDR3 DNA reads as TGTGCCAGCAGGGGCGGACTAGTCGGCTACAATGAGCAGTTCTTC. This codes for CASRGGLVGYNEQFF.

The rearrangement uses TRBV5-4 and TRBJ1-2; 8 positions match TRBD1. Germline V CDR1 and CDR2: SGHNT, YYREEE (reference sequence). V lost 4 bases to trimming and J lost 4 bases; unmatched junction nucleotides: 9. The CDR3 has 15 residues. The CDR3 loop is CASSPGQGPIYGYTF. CDR3 bases: TGTGCCAGCAGCCCTGGACAGGGACCAATCTATGGCTACACCTTC.

Here the CDR3 reads CSASWSSGTGELFF. CDR3 bases: TGCAGTGCTAGTTGGTCTAGCGGCACCGGGGAGCTGTTTTTT. The chain couples TRBV20-1 to TRBJ2-2, with 7 positions matching TRBD2. The CDR3 has 14 amino acids. CDR1 is DFQATT, CDR2 SNEGSKA, per germline (reference sequence). V was clipped by 3 bases and J by 4 bases; unmatched bases: 5.

This clone came up a few times. The identical CDR3 is also encoded by other nucleotide sequences in the sample. J is TRBJ1-2 and V is TRBV28; D gene unclear. The germline CDR1 and CDR2 sequences are MDHEN and SYDVKM. Trimming stripped 4 bases from V and 5 bases from J, with 8 bases between. The CDR3 runs 12 residues. CDR3 loop: CASSSGLYGYTF. Here the CDR3 DNA reads TGTGCCAGCAGTTCGGGGTTATATGGCTACACCTTC.

The gene calls are TRBV18 and TRBJ2-5, with no clear D. From germline, CDR1 is KGHSH and CDR2 LQKENI. V was pared by 3 bases and J by 1 base, with 6 bases between. This CDR3 is 13 amino acids long. The CDR3 region is CASSPGFQETQYF. CDR3 sequence (DNA): TGTGCCAGCTCACCGGGCTTCCAAGAGACCCAGTACTTC.

This sequence joins TRBV30 and TRBJ2-7, with D unclear. Between the trimmed V and J ends, which lost 6 bases and 2 bases, there was a span of 14 bases. In germline, CDR1 is GTSNPN, CDR2 SVGIG (reference sequence). The CDR3 has 13 amino acids. This chain's CDR3 is CACALSLAYEQYF. CDR3 sequence (DNA): TGTGCCTGCGCTCTGAGCTTAGCCTACGAGCAGTACTTC.

The V and J genes are TRBV20-1 and TRBJ1-2, with 7 bases matching TRBD1. J was trimmed by 8 bases and V by 3 bases; bases with no gene match: 9. The CDR3 has 13 residues. Per germline, CDR1 DFQATT and CDR2 SNEGSKA (reference sequence). The CDR3 DNA reads TGCAGTGCTAGTAAGGGCACAGGGGAAGGCTACACCTTC. Its translation: CSASKGTGEGYTF.

This rearrangement joins TRBV28 to TRBJ2-3; D might be TRBD1 (6 bases). Per the germline V gene, CDR1 is MDHEN and CDR2 is SYDVKM. The CDR3 is 18 residues long. Trimming stripped 4 bases from V and 1 base from J, with 21 bases between. CDR3 sequence: CASSYLQRAKGGTDTQYF. The DNA of the CDR3 is TGTGCCAGCAGTTACCTGCAACGGGCGAAGGGGGGCACAGATACGCAGTATTTT.

V and J are TRBV5-4 and TRBJ2-3, with 12 bases that match TRBD2. Germline assignment: CDR1 SGHNT and CDR2 YYREEE (reference sequence). With V trimmed by 5 bases and J by 1 base, 2 bases remained unmatched. The CDR3 is 15 amino acids. The CDR3 protein is CASSRTSGGTDTQYF. CDR3 bases: TGTGCCAGCAGTCGGACTAGCGGGGGCACAGATACGCAGTATTTT.

This rearrangement joins TRBV18 to TRBJ1-1; no clear D gene. V dropped 3 bases and J dropped 2 bases, with 13 bases sitting between them. The CDR3 is 15 amino acids. Germline V CDR1 and CDR2: KGHSH, LQKENI. The CDR3 reads CASSPSPVANTEAFF. The CDR3 DNA reads TGTGCCAGCTCACCTTCCCCAGTCGCCAACACTGAAGCTTTCTTT.

This clone was counted once. This chain connects TRBV4-1 to TRBJ2-7; a weak D match, TRBD1 (6 bases). V lost 1 base and J lost 3, with 10 bases in between. This CDR3 is 14 amino acids long. Germline values: CDR1 MGHRA, CDR2 YSYEKL. CDR3 DNA sequence: TGCGCCAGCAGCCAAGTAACAGGGAACTACGAGCAGTACTTC. As protein: CASSQVTGNYEQYF.

The chain is built from TRBV6-6 and TRBJ1-2; possible D gene TRBD1, 6 bases. CDR3 length equals 12 residues. V was clipped by 6 bases and J by 4 bases, with 9 bases between them. Germline-derived CDR1 and CDR2 are MNHNY and SVGAGI (reference sequence). The CDR3 DNA sequence: TGTGCCAGCAGCCCGGACAGCTATGGCTACACCTTC. Translated: CASSPDSYGYTF.

The chain is built from TRBV27 and TRBJ2-7; D not certain. Germline CDR1 and CDR2: MNHEY and SMNVEV (reference sequence). Deletions cut 3 bases from V and 5 bases from J, with 17 bases between. CDR3 size: 15 residues. The CDR3 region has the DNA TGTGCCAGCAGTTTCCTACGCTTGGGCTCGCACGAGCAGTACTTC. Translated: CASSFLRLGSHEQYF.

The CDR3 region is CATSDLQGQTINQPQHF. CDR3 in DNA: TGTGCCACCAGTGATTTGCAGGGCCAAACAATTAATCAGCCCCAGCATTTT. V is TRBV24-1 and J is TRBJ1-5; D might be TRBD1 (5 bases). CDR3 length equals 17 residues. Trimming took 0 bases from V and 4 from J, leaving 15 bases between them. Germline loops: CDR1 KGHDR, CDR2 SFDVKD.

The chain uses TRBV4-2 and TRBJ1-2; 8 bases agree with TRBD1. V trimming: 1 base; J trimming: 5 bases; junction bases outside the gene matches: 6. The length of the CDR3 is 15 residues. Looked up from germline, CDR1 is LGHNA and CDR2 is YNFKEQ. Here the CDR3 reads CASSQGRDRMYGYTF. CDR3 nucleotide sequence: TGTGCCAGCAGCCAAGGACGGGACAGGATGTATGGCTACACCTTC.

The V gene is TRBV9, the J gene TRBJ2-3; unclear D gene. The V gene's germline CDR1 is SGDLS and CDR2 YYNGEE. The length of the CDR3 is 14 residues. Trimming removed 3 bases from V and 2 bases from J, with 10 bases in between. CDR3 loop: CASSASSTTDTQYF. CDR3 nucleotides: TGTGCCAGCAGCGCGAGTTCCACCACAGATACGCAGTATTTT.

The chain employs TRBV6-5 and TRBJ1-1; TRBD1 matches 7 bases. The CDR3 extends over 12 amino acids. Germline assignment: CDR1 MNHEY and CDR2 SVGAGI. The V gene end was trimmed by 2 bases and the J gene end by 10 bases; junction bases not matched to a gene: 4. The CDR3 sequence is CASSYAQGGAFF. Here the CDR3 DNA reads TGTGCCAGCAGTTACGCTCAGGGGGGAGCTTTCTTT.

This clone occurred once. The chain is built from TRBV4-1 and TRBJ2-5, with 8 bases matching TRBD1. Germline V lookup: CDR1 MGHRA, CDR2 YSYEKL. The CDR3 loop spans 16 amino acids. After removal of 0 bases from V and 3 bases from J, the junction contained 6 bases not matched to a gene. CDR3 bases: TGCGCCAGCAGCCAAGACCCAGGGGGCGCGGAAGAGACCCAGTACTTC. This codes for CASSQDPGGAEETQYF.

The rearrangement uses TRBV18 and TRBJ1-3; TRBD1 matches at 10 bases. Germline CDR1 is KGHSH and CDR2 is LQKENI. This CDR3 has 15 residues. The trim removed 5 bases at V and 7 bases at J, leaving 8 bases unmatched. CDR3 amino acids: CASSAPGQGMNTIYF. CDR3 DNA sequence: TGTGCCAGCTCAGCCCCGGGACAGGGGATGAACACCATATATTTT.

The chain carries TRBV27 and TRBJ2-1, with 11 positions matching TRBD2. From germline, CDR1 is MNHEY and CDR2 SMNVEV (reference sequence). The V segment lost 2 bases and the J segment 7 bases; nucleotides outside the gene matches: 7. This CDR3 is 16 amino acids long. The CDR3 nucleotides read TGTGCCAGCAGTTTAGGCCTAGCGGGAGGAAGGAATGAGCAGTTCTTC. It is translated as CASSLGLAGGRNEQFF.

This chain connects TRBV19 to TRBJ2-1, with TRBD2 matching over 8 bases. The CDR3 is 16 amino acids. The germline V gene encodes CDR1 LNHDA and CDR2 SQIVND (reference sequence). J gave up 7 bases and V 0 bases, and 8 bases lay outside the gene matches. CDR3 sequence (DNA): TGTGCCAGTAGTATAGAGTGGGTCGGGAGGGGTAATGAGCAGTTCTTC. Protein sequence: CASSIEWVGRGNEQFF.

V usage is TRBV7-3 and J usage is TRBJ2-1; D might be TRBD2 (6 bases). The V and J ends lost 2 bases and 5 bases respectively, with 10 bases between them. Per germline, CDR1 SGHTA and CDR2 FQGTGA. There are 14 residues in the CDR3. DNA for the CDR3: TGTGCCAGCAGCTTACCGGGACTGCACAATGAGCAGTTCTTC. Its translation: CASSLPGLHNEQFF.